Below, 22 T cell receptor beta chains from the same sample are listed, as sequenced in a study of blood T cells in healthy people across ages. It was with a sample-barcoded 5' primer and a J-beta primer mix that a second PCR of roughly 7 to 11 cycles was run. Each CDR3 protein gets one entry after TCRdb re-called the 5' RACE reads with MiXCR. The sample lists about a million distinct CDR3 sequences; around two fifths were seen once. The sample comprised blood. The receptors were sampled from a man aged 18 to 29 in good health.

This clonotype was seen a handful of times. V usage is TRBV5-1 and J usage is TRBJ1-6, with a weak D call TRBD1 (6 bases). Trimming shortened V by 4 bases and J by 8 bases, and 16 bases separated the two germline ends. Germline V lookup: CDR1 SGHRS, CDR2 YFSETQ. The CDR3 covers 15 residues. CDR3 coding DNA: TGCGCCAGCAGCCCCAGGCAGGGGAAGGATTCACCCCTCCACTTT. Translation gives CASSPRQGKDSPLHF.

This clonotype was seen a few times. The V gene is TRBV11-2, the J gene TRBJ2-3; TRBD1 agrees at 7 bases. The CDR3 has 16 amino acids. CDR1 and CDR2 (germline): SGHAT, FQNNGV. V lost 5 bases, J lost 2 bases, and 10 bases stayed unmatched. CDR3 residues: CASSSPQGQFTDTQYF. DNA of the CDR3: TGTGCCAGCAGCAGCCCCCAGGGACAGTTCACAGATACGCAGTATTTT.

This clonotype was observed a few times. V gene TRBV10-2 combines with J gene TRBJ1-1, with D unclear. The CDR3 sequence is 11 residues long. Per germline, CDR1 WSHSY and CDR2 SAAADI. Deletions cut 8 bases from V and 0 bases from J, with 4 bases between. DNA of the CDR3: TGCGCCAGCGCAGTGAACACTGAAGCTTTCTTT. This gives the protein CASAVNTEAFF.

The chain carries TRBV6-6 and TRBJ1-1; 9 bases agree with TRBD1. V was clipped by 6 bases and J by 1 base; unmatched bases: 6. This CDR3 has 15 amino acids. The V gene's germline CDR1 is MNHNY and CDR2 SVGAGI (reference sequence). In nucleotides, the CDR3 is TGTGCCAGCAGGGCAACGGACAGGGGGAACACTGAAGCTTTCTTT. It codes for CASRATDRGNTEAFF.

Written as DNA, the CDR3 is TGTGCCAGCAGCTCCCAAGGACAGGCGGAAGATACGCAGTATTTT. Its translation: CASSSQGQAEDTQYF. The gene calls are TRBV5-8 and TRBJ2-3; 7 positions match TRBD1. Per the germline V gene, CDR1 is SGHTS and CDR2 is YDEGEE. CDR3 length: 15 amino acids. J lost 5 bases, V lost 3 bases, and 9 bases had no gene match. The whole variable domain, remainder taken from reference TRBV5-8 and TRBJ2-3, is EAGVTQSPTHLIKTRGQQATLRCSPISGHTSVYWYQQALGLGLQFLLWYDEGEERNRGNFPPRFSGRQFPNYSSELNVNALELEDSALYLCASSSQGQAEDTQYFGPGTRLTVL.

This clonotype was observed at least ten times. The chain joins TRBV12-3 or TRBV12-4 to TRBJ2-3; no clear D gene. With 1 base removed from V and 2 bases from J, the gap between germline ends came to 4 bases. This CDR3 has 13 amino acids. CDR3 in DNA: TGTGCCAGCAGTTTAGGGGCCACAGATACGCAGTATTTT. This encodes CASSLGATDTQYF.

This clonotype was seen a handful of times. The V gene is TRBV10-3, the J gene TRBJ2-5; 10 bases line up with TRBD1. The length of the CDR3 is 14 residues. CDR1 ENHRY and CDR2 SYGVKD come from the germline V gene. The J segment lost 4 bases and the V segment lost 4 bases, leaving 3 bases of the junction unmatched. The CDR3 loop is CAISADRGRETQYF. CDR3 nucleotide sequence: TGTGCCATCAGTGCCGACAGGGGGCGAGAGACCCAGTACTTC.

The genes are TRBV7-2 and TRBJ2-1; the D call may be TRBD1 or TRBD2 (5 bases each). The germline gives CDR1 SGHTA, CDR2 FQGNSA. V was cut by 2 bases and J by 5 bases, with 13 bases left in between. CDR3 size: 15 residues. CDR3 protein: CASSLQGLGDNEQFF. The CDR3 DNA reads TGTGCCAGCAGCTTACAGGGTTTGGGAGACAATGAGCAGTTCTTC.

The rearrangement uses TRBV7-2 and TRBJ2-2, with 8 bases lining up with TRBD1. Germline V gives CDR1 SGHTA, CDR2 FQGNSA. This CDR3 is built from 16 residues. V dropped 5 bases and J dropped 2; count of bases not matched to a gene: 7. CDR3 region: CASSPGGQVNTGELFF. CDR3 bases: TGTGCCAGCAGCCCTGGGGGACAGGTTAACACCGGGGAGCTGTTTTTT.

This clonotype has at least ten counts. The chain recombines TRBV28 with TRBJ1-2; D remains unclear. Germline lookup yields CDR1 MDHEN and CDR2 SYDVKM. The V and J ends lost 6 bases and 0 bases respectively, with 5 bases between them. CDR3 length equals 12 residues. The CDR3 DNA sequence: TGTGCCAGCAGCTCACCTAACTATGGCTACACCTTC. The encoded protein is CASSSPNYGYTF.

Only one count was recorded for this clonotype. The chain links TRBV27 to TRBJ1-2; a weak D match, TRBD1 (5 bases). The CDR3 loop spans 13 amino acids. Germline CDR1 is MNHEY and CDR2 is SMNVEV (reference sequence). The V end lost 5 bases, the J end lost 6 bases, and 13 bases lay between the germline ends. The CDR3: CASSRQGSHGYTF. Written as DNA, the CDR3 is TGTGCCAGCAGTCGCCAGGGTAGTCATGGCTACACCTTC.

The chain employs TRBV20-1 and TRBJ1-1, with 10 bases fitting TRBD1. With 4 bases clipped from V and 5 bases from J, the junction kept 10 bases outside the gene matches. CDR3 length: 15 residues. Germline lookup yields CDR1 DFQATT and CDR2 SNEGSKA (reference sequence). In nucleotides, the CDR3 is TGCAGTGCTAACCGGGACAGGGGATTTTGGACTGAAGCTTTCTTT. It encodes CSANRDRGFWTEAFF.

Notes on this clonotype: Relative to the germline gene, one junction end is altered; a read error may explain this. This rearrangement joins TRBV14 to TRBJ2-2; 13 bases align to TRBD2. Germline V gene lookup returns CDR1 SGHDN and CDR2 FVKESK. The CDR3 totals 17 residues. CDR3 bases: TGTGCCAGCAACCAAGATTTGGGACTAGCGGGACAGGGGGAGCTGTTTTTT. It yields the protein CASNQDLGLAGQGELFF.

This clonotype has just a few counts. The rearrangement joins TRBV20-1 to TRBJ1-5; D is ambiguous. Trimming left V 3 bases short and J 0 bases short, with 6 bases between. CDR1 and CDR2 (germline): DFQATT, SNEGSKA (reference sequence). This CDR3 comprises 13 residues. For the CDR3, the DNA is TGCAGTGCTAGGCAAATTAGCAATCAGCCCCAGCATTTT. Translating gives CSARQISNQPQHF.

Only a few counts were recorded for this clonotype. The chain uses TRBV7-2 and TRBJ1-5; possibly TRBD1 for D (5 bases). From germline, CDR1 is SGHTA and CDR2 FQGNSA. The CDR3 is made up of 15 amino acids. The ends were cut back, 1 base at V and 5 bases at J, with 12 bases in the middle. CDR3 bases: TGTGCCAGCAGCTTAGTAGATCGCAGGGATCAGCCCCAGCATTTT. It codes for CASSLVDRRDQPQHF.

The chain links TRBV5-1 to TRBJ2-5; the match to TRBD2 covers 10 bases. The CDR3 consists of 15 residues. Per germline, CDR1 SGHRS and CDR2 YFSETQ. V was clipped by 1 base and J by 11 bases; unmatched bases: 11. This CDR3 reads CASSLTSGAFNEQYF. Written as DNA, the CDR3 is TGCGCCAGCAGCTTGACTAGCGGGGCTTTCAATGAGCAGTACTTC.

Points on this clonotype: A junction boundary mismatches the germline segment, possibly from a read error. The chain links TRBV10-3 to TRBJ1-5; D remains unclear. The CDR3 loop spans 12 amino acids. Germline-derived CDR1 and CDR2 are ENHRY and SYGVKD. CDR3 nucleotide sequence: TGTGTCATCAGTGAGTCTACTCAGCCCCAGCATTTT. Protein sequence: CVISESTQPQHF.

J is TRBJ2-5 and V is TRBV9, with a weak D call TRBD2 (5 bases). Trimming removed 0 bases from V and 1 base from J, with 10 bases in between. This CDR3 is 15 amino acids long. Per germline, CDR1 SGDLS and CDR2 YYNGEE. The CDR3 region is CASSVEASSQETQYF. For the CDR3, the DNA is TGTGCCAGCAGCGTAGAGGCTAGCTCCCAAGAGACCCAGTACTTC.

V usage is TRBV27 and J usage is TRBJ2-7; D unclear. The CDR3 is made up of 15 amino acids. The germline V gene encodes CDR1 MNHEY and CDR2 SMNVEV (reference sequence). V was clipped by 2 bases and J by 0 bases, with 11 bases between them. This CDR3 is CASSLIGTNSYEQYF. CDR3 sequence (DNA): TGTGCCAGCAGTTTAATCGGCACCAACTCCTACGAGCAGTACTTC.

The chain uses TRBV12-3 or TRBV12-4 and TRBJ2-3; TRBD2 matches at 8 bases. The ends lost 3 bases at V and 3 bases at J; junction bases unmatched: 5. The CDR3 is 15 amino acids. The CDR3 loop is CASSFIAGGTDTQYF. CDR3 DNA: TGTGCCAGCAGTTTTATCGCGGGGGGTACAGATACGCAGTATTTT.

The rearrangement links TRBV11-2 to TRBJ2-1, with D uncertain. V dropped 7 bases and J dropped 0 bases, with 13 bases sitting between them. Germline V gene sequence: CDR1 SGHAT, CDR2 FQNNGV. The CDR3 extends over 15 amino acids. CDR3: CASTSTYVSYNEQFF. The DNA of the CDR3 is TGTGCCAGCACCTCGACATACGTCTCCTACAATGAGCAGTTCTTC.

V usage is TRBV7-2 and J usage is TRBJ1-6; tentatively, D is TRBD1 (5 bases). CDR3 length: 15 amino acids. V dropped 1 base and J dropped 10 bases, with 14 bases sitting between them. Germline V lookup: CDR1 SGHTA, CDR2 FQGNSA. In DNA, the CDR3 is TGTGCCAGCAGCTTAGGGTCCGGCAGGGAATCACCCCTCCACTTT. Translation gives CASSLGSGRESPLHF.